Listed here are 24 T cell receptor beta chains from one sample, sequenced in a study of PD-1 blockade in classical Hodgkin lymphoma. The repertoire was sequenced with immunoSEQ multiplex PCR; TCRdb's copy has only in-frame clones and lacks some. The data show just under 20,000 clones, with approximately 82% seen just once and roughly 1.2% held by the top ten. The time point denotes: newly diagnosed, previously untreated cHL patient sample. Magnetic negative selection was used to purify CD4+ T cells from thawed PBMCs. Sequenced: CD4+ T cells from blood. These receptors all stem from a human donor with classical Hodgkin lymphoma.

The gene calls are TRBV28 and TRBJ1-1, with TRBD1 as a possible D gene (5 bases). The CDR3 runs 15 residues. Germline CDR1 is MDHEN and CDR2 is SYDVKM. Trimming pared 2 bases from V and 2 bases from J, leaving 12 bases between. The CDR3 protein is CASSLPMTANTEAFF. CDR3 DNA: TGTGCCAGCAGTTTACCAATGACAGCTAACACTGAAGCTTTCTTT.

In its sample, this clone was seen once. The CDR3 DNA reads as TGTGCCAGCAGCGGCGAATGGTCAGGTATGGGCTACACCTTC. This gives the protein CASSGEWSGMGYTF. The chain combines TRBV9 with TRBJ1-2; D is unresolved. V was pared by 3 bases and J by 8 bases, with 17 bases between. This CDR3 has 14 amino acids. The V gene's germline CDR1 is SGDLS and CDR2 YYNGEE.

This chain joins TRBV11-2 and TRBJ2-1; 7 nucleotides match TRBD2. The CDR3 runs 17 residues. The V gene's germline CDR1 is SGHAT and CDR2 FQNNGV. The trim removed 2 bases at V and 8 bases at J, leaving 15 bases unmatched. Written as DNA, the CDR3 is TGTGCCAGCAGCTTACCCCCTGTAGCGGGCCTTAGGGATGAGCAGTTCTTC. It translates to CASSLPPVAGLRDEQFF.

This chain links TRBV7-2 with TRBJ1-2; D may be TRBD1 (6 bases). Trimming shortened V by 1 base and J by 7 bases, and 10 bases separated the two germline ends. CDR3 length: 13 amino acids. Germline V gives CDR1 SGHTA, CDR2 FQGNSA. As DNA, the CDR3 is TGTGCCAGCAGCTTAGGGGGGGCGGGTGGCTACACCTTC. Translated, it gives CASSLGGAGGYTF. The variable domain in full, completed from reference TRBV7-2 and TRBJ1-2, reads GAGVSQSPSNKVTEKGKDVELRCDPISGHTALYWYRQSLGQGLEFLIYFQGNSAPDKSGLPSDRFSAERTGGSVSTLTIQRTQQEDSAVYLCASSLGGAGGYTFGSGTRLTVV.

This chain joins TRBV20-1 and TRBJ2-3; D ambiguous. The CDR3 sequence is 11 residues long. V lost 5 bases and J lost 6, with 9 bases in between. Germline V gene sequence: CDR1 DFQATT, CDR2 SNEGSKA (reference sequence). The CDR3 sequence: CSASGGDTQYF. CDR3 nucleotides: TGCAGTGCTTCTGGTGGTGATACGCAGTATTTT.

CDR3 DNA sequence: TGCGCCAGCAGCCAAGAGTCGACAATAAACACCATATATTTT. Amino acids: CASSQESTINTIYF. The rearrangement links TRBV4-1 to TRBJ1-3; no clear D gene. The V gene lost 0 bases and the J gene lost 6 bases, with 9 bases spanning the gap. CDR3 length equals 14 residues. Germline lookup yields CDR1 MGHRA and CDR2 YSYEKL.

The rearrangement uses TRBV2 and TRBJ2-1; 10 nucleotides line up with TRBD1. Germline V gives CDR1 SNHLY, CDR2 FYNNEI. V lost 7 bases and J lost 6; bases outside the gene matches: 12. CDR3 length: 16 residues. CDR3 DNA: TGTGCCAGCAATCCCCCGACAGGGGGCTTTTCCAATGAGCAGTTCTTC. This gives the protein CASNPPTGGFSNEQFF.

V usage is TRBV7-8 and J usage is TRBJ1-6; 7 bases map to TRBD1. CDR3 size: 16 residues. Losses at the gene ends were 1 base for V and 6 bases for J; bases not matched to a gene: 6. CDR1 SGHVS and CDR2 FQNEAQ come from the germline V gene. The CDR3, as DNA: TGTGCCAGCAGCTTAGAATTCGGGACAGCTAATTCACCCCTCCACTTT. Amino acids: CASSLEFGTANSPLHF.

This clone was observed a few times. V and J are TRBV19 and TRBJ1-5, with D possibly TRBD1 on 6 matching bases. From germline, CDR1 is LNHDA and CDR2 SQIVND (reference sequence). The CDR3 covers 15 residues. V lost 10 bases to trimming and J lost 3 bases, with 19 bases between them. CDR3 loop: CATMGGGFLNQPQHF. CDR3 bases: TGTGCCACCATGGGGGGGGGCTTTCTCAATCAGCCCCAGCATTTT. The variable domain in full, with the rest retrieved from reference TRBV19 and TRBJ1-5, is DGGITQSPKYLFRKEGQNVTLSCEQNLNHDAMYWYRQDPGQGLRLIYYSQIVNDFQKGDIAEGYSVSREKKESFPLTVTSAQKNPTAFYLCATMGGGFLNQPQHFGDGTRLSIL.

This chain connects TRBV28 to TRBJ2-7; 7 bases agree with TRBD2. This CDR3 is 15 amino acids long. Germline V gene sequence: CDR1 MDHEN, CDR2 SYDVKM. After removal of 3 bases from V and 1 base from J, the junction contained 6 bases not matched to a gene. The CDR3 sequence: CASSFGGSTSYEQYF. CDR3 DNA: TGTGCCAGCAGTTTTGGCGGGAGTACGTCCTACGAGCAGTACTTC. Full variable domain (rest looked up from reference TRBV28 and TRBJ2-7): DVKVTQSSRYLVKRTGEKVFLECVQDMDHENMFWYRQDPGLGLRLIYFSYDVKMKEKGDIPEGYSVSREKKERFSLILESASTNQTSMYLCASSFGGSTSYEQYFGPGTRLTVT.

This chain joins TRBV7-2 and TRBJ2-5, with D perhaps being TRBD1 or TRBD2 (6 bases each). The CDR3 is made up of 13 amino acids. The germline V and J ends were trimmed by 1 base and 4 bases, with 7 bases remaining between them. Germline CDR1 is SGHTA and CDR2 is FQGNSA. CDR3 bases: TGTGCCAGCAGCTTAGAGGGGGGAGAGACCCAGTACTTC. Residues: CASSLEGGETQYF.

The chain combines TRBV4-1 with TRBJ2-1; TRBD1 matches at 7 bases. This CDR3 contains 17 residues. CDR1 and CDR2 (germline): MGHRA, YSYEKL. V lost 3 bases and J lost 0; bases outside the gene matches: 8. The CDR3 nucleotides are TGCGCCAGCAGCCAGGGGGACAGTTTGGGCTCCTACAATGAGCAGTTCTTC. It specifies CASSQGDSLGSYNEQFF.

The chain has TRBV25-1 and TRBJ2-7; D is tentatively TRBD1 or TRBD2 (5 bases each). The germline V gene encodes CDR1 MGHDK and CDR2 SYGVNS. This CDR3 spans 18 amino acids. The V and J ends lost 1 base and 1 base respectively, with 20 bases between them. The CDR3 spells CASSESPGARGLSYEQYF. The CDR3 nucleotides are TGTGCCAGCAGTGAATCCCCTGGGGCCCGGGGATTGTCCTACGAGCAGTACTTC.

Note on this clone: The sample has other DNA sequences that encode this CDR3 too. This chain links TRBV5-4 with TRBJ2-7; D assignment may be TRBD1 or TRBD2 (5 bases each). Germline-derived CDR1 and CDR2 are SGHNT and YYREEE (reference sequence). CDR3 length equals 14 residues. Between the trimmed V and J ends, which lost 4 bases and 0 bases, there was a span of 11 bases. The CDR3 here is CASSLGPYSYEQYF. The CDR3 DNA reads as TGTGCCAGCAGCCTGGGACCGTACTCCTACGAGCAGTACTTC. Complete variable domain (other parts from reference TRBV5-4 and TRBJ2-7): ETGVTQSPTHLIKTRGQQVTLRCSSQSGHNTVSWYQQALGQGPQFIFQYYREEENGRGNFPPRFSGLQFPNYSSELNVNALELDDSALYLCASSLGPYSYEQYFGPGTRLTVT.

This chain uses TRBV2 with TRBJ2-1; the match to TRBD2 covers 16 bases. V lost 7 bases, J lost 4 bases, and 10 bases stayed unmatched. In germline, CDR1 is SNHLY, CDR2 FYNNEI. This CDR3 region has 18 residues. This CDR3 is CASKMGLAGGAPYNEQFF. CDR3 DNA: TGTGCCAGCAAGATGGGACTAGCGGGAGGGGCCCCTTACAATGAGCAGTTCTTC. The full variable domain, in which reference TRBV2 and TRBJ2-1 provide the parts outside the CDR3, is EPEVTQTPSHQVTQMGQEVILRCVPISNHLYFYWYRQILGQKVEFLVSFYNNEISEKSEIFDDQFSVERPDGSNFTLKIRSTKLEDSAMYFCASKMGLAGGAPYNEQFFGPGTRLTVL.

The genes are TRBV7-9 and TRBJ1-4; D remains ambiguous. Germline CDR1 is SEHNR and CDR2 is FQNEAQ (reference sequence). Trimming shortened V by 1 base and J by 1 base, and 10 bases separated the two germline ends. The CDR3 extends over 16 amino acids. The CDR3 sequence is CASSLEAGVTNEKLFF. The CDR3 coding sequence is TGTGCCAGCAGCTTAGAGGCTGGGGTAACTAATGAAAAACTGTTTTTT.

The CDR3 sequence: CASSPGTVNTEAFF. The CDR3 coding sequence is TGTGCCAGCAGCCCCGGGACAGTGAACACTGAAGCTTTCTTT. The genes are TRBV7-9 and TRBJ1-1; 7 bases fit TRBD1. The CDR3 is 14 residues long. From germline, CDR1 is SEHNR and CDR2 FQNEAQ (reference sequence). V lost 5 bases, J lost 0 bases, and 3 bases stayed unmatched.

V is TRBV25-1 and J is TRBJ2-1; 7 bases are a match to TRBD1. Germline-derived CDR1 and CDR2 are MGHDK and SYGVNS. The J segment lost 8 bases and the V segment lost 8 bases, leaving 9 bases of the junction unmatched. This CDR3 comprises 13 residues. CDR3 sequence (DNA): TGTGCCAGCTCCAACACAGGGGACGATGAGCAGTTCTTC. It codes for CASSNTGDDEQFF.

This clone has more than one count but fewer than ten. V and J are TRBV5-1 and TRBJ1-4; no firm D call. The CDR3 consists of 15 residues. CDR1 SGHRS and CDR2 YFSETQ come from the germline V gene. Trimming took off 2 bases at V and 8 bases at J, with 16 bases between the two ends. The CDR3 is CASSFSPDGGEKLFF. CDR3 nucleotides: TGCGCCAGCAGCTTCAGTCCCGACGGTGGAGAAAAACTGTTTTTT. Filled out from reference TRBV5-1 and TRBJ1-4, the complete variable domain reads KAGVTQTPRYLIKTRGQQVTLSCSPISGHRSVSWYQQTPGQGLQFLFEYFSETQRNKGNFPGRFSGRQFSNSRSEMNVSTLELGDSALYLCASSFSPDGGEKLFFGSGTQLSVL.

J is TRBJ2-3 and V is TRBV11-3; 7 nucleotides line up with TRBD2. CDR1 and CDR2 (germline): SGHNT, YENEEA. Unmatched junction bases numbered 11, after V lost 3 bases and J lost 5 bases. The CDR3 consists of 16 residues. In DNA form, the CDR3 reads TGTGCCAGCAGCTTCAATGGACTAGTCGGGGGAGATACGCAGTATTTT. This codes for CASSFNGLVGGDTQYF. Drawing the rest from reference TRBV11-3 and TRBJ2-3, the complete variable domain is EAGVVQSPRYKIIEKKQPVAFWCNPISGHNTLYWYLQNLGQGPELLIRYENEEAVDDSQLPKDRFSAERLKGVDSTLKIQPAELGDSAVYLCASSFNGLVGGDTQYFGPGTRLTVL.

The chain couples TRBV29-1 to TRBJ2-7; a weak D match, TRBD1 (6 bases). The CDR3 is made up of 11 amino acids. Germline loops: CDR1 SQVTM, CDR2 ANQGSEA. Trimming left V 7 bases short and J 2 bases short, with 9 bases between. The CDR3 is CSAQGTYEQYF. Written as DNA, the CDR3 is TGCAGCGCCCAGGGGACCTACGAGCAGTACTTC.

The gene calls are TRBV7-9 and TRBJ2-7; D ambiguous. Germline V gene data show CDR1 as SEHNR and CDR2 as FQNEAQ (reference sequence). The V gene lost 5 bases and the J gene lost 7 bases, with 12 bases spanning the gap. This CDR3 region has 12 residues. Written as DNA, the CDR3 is TGTGCCAGCAGCGTCCTATTGGGGGAGCAGTACTTC. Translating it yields CASSVLLGEQYF.

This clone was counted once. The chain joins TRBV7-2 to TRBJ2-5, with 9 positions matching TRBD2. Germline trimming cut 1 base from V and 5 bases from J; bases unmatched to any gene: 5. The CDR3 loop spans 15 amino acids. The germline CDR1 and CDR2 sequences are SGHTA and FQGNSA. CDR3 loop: CASSLDSGSGETQYF. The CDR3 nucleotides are TGTGCCAGCAGCTTAGATAGCGGGAGTGGGGAGACCCAGTACTTC. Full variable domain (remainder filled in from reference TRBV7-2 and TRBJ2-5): GAGVSQSPSNKVTEKGKDVELRCDPISGHTALYWYRQSLGQGLEFLIYFQGNSAPDKSGLPSDRFSAERTGGSVSTLTIQRTQQEDSAVYLCASSLDSGSGETQYFGPGTRLLVL.

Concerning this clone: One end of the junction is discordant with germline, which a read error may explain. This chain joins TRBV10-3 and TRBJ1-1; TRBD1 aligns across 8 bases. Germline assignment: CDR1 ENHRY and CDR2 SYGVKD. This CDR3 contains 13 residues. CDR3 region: CAIRRTGNPEAFF. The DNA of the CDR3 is TGTGCCATCAGAAGGACAGGGAACCCTGAAGCTTTCTTT.